The 10 T cell receptor beta chains in this list originate from one sample, sequenced in a study of graft-versus-host responses after intestinal transplantation. Profiling relied on immunoSEQ multiplex PCR, and the TCRdb table lists in-frame clones only, not all of them. The repertoire holds over 10,000 clones, with approximately 84% as singletons. Sequenced here: PBMCs, sampled after intestinal transplantation. These receptors were taken from a human patient who received an intestinal transplant, so some T cells may come from the graft donor.

This rearrangement joins TRBV6-5 to TRBJ1-1; D possibly corresponds to TRBD1 (5 bases). Trimming shortened V by 2 bases and J by 2 bases, and 15 bases separated the two germline ends. Germline V CDR1 and CDR2: MNHEY, SVGAGI. The CDR3 spans 16 residues. The chain's CDR3 is CASSYGAGRTNTEAFF. CDR3 sequence (DNA): TGTGCCAGCAGTTACGGGGCTGGTAGGACAAACACTGAAGCTTTCTTT.

The chain links TRBV29-1 to TRBJ1-1; D might be TRBD1 (5 bases). V gave up 7 bases and J gave up 3 bases, with 12 bases separating them. CDR1 and CDR2 from the germline V gene are SQVTM and ANQGSEA. This CDR3 has 12 residues. Written as DNA, the CDR3 is TGCAGCGCTAGGACATCCGACACTGAAGCTTTCTTT. Amino acid sequence: CSARTSDTEAFF. Combining the CDR3 with reference TRBV29-1 and TRBJ1-1 gives the whole variable domain SAVISQKPSRDICQRGTSLTIQCQVDSQVTMMFWYRQQPGQSLTLIATANQGSEATYESGFVIDKFPISRPNLTFSTLTVSNMSPEDSSIYLCSARTSDTEAFFGQGTRLTVV.

This chain connects TRBV28 to TRBJ2-7; weak D call: TRBD2 (6 bases). The germline V gene has CDR1 MDHEN and CDR2 SYDVKM. This CDR3 comprises 17 residues. Trimming removed 6 bases at V and 0 bases at J, with 21 bases between. The DNA of the CDR3 is TGTGCCAGCAGCCCCCTTATACTAGCCCTTGACTCCTACGAGCAGTACTTC. It specifies CASSPLILALDSYEQYF.

The chain has TRBV27 and TRBJ1-6, with D uncertain. The germline V gene encodes CDR1 MNHEY and CDR2 SMNVEV (reference sequence). Trimming took 8 bases from V and 0 from J, leaving 5 bases between them. This CDR3 contains 13 residues. DNA for the CDR3: TGTGCCAGCTGGAGCTCCTATAATTCACCCCTCCACTTT. Translation: CASWSSYNSPLHF.

The chain employs TRBV19 and TRBJ1-4; D gene uncertain. The CDR3 loop spans 12 amino acids. Germline loops: CDR1 LNHDA, CDR2 SQIVND (reference sequence). V lost 5 bases to trimming and J lost 8 bases, with 9 bases between them. The CDR3 DNA reads TGTGCCAGTAGTTCCGACGGGGAAAAACTGTTTTTT. Translating gives CASSSDGEKLFF.

In its sample, this clone was seen a few times. The chain is built from TRBV13 and TRBJ2-4; D possibly corresponds to TRBD1 (8 bases). From germline, CDR1 is PRHDT and CDR2 FYEKMQ (reference sequence). The CDR3 has 19 amino acids. The V and J ends lost 4 bases and 2 bases respectively, with 24 bases between them. The CDR3 is CASSYRTGTTQHSKNIQYF. The CDR3 nucleotides are TGTGCCAGCAGCTACCGGACAGGGACTACTCAACATTCCAAAAACATTCAGTACTTC.

The rearrangement links TRBV13 to TRBJ1-3; possibly TRBD1 for D (6 bases). This CDR3 contains 16 residues. V gave up 7 bases and J gave up 3 bases, with 19 bases separating them. From germline, CDR1 is PRHDT and CDR2 FYEKMQ (reference sequence). The CDR3 DNA reads TGTGCCAGCACCCCGAGGGGGGGCTTCAGTGGAAACACCATATATTTT. It translates to CASTPRGGFSGNTIYF.

V is TRBV30 and J is TRBJ1-3; D gene uncertain. CDR1 and CDR2 (germline): GTSNPN, SVGIG (reference sequence). The CDR3 sequence is 15 residues long. With 2 bases removed from V and 0 bases from J, the gap between germline ends came to 11 bases. The CDR3 DNA is TGTGCCTGGAGTAGTGTAGAGATCTCTGGAAACACCATATATTTT. It translates to CAWSSVEISGNTIYF.

The sample holds one count of this clone. The chain joins TRBV21-1 to TRBJ2-3; the tabulated D call, TRBD2, remains unverified against the DNA. TRBV21-1 is classified as a pseudogene. The CDR3 consists of 13 residues. This CDR3 reads CASSNSGSHTQYF. The CDR3 DNA reads as TGTGCCAGCAGCAATAGCGGGAGTCATACGCAGTATTTT.

This chain links TRBV9 with TRBJ2-3, with D maybe TRBD1 (5 bases). Deletions cut 0 bases from V and 2 bases from J, with 10 bases between. The CDR3 has 15 residues. Looked up from germline, CDR1 is SGDLS and CDR2 is YYNGEE. The DNA of the CDR3 is TGTGCCAGCAGCGTAGGGGGCTCGAACACAGATACGCAGTATTTT. Residues: CASSVGGSNTDTQYF.